These 18 T cell receptor beta chains share one sample of origin, sequenced in a study of T-cell memory formation after mild COVID-19. TCRdb called the 5' RACE reads again in MiXCR, with one record for every CDR3 protein. This table holds 450,000 or so distinct CDR3 sequences, about 20% found once. Material: PBMCs or a T cell subset sorted from them (not recorded which). These TCRs come from an adult woman who had mild COVID-19 (a few samples of this study predate the infection). Cell type and time point are not known.

A few counts support this clonotype. V usage is TRBV3-1 and J usage is TRBJ2-3; the D is unclear. Trimming cost V 2 bases and J 1 base, with 10 bases left between them. CDR1 is LGHDT and CDR2 is YNNKEL in the germline V gene (reference sequence). The CDR3 spans 15 residues. For the CDR3, the DNA is TGTGCCAGCAGCCAAAATACGGTTGGCACAGATACGCAGTATTTT. Translated, it gives CASSQNTVGTDTQYF.

This clonotype has just a few counts. The J gene is TRBJ1-1, the V gene TRBV7-2; D gene uncertain. The length of the CDR3 is 15 residues. V was trimmed by 1 base and J by 1 base, leaving 10 bases between them. From germline, CDR1 is SGHTA and CDR2 FQGNSA. The CDR3 sequence is CASSLVVGSNTEAFF. DNA for the CDR3: TGTGCCAGCAGCTTAGTGGTGGGGTCGAACACTGAAGCTTTCTTT.

The CDR3 coding sequence is TGCAGTGCTACATCCGGGACCAGATACAATGAGCAGTTCTTC. Encoded protein: CSATSGTRYNEQFF. This rearrangement joins TRBV20-1 to TRBJ2-1; the D gene could be TRBD1 or TRBD2 (5 bases each). The CDR3 sequence is 14 residues long. Germline V gene sequence: CDR1 DFQATT, CDR2 SNEGSKA (reference sequence). V was trimmed by 4 bases and J by 4 bases, leaving 14 bases between them.

The gene calls are TRBV11-2 and TRBJ2-5; 15 nucleotides align to TRBD2. With 5 bases clipped from V and 3 bases from J, the junction kept 4 bases outside the gene matches. The CDR3 is made up of 16 amino acids. From germline, CDR1 is SGHAT and CDR2 FQNNGV. The CDR3 DNA reads as TGTGCCAGCAGCCCCAGGACTAGCGGGGGGGAAGAGACCCAGTACTTC. Translated: CASSPRTSGGEETQYF. The complete variable domain, with remaining parts taken from reference TRBV11-2 and TRBJ2-5, reads EAGVAQSPRYKIIEKRQSVAFWCNPISGHATLYWYQQILGQGPKLLIQFQNNGVVDDSQLPKDRFSAERLKGVDSTLKIQPAKLEDSAVYLCASSPRTSGGEETQYFGPGTRLLVL.

This clonotype was detected a few times. The chain joins TRBV10-3 to TRBJ1-1; D gene uncertain. The CDR3 consists of 15 residues. CDR1 ENHRY and CDR2 SYGVKD come from the germline V gene. The V end was cut by 3 bases, the J end by 1 base, with 12 bases between. CDR3: CAISDPTQRNTEAFF. The CDR3 DNA follows: TGTGCCATCAGTGATCCAACCCAGCGGAACACTGAAGCTTTCTTT.

Notes on this clonotype: Compared with germline, one end of the junction differs, possibly owing to a read error. This chain links TRBV7-8 with TRBJ2-3; D is unclear. Per germline, CDR1 SGHVS and CDR2 FQNEAQ. This CDR3 has 15 amino acids. CDR3 region: CDSSSWLAGVDTQYF. DNA for the CDR3: TGTGACAGCAGCTCCTGGTTGGCAGGAGTAGATACGCAGTATTTT.

There are many counts of this clonotype. This rearrangement joins TRBV2 to TRBJ2-7; no clear D gene. V was trimmed by 7 bases and J by 0 bases, leaving 16 bases between them. The CDR3 runs to 15 residues. The germline V gene has CDR1 SNHLY and CDR2 FYNNEI. CDR3 residues: CASTFSDSYSYEQYF. The CDR3 coding sequence is TGTGCCAGCACTTTTTCTGACTCCTACTCCTACGAGCAGTACTTC.

The rearrangement joins TRBV7-2 to TRBJ2-5; TRBD1 is a possible D gene (5 bases). This CDR3 is 13 amino acids long. Germline CDR1 SGHTA, CDR2 FQGNSA. The germline V and J ends were trimmed by 8 bases and 1 base, with 11 bases remaining between them. The CDR3 here is CASGWGSQETQYF. CDR3 in DNA: TGTGCCAGCGGATGGGGCAGCCAAGAGACCCAGTACTTC.

This rearrangement joins TRBV7-2 to TRBJ1-2, with a tentative D call TRBD1 (5 bases). V gave up 3 bases and J gave up 6 bases, with 14 bases separating them. There are 14 residues in the CDR3. The germline V gene encodes CDR1 SGHTA and CDR2 FQGNSA. The CDR3 nucleotides read TGTGCCAGCAGCTTGGCCTTCGGAGGGGATGGCTACACCTTC. Its translation: CASSLAFGGDGYTF.

V gene TRBV5-1 combines with J gene TRBJ2-3; no clear D. V lost 0 bases and J 2 bases, leaving 7 bases between the germline ends. There are 14 residues in the CDR3. The germline CDR1 and CDR2 sequences are SGHRS and YFSETQ. The CDR3 sequence is CASSLDRYTDTQYF. The CDR3 nucleotides are TGCGCCAGCAGCTTGGATAGGTACACAGATACGCAGTATTTT.

V and J are TRBV29-1 and TRBJ2-7; 9 nucleotides line up with TRBD1. With V trimmed by 4 bases and J by 5 bases, 9 bases remained unmatched. CDR1 and CDR2 (germline): SQVTM, ANQGSEA. CDR3 length equals 14 residues. As DNA, the CDR3 is TGCAGCGTTGGGCAACGGGACAGGGTCCACGAGCAGTACTTC. Protein product: CSVGQRDRVHEQYF.

The J gene is TRBJ1-1, the V gene TRBV6-2 or TRBV6-3, with TRBD1 as a possible D gene (6 bases). V was cut by 2 bases and J by 4 bases, with 26 bases left in between. The germline CDR1 and CDR2 sequences are MNHEY and SVGEGT. The CDR3 is 19 residues long. Here the CDR3 reads CASSYASKTGIGGGTEAFF. Written as DNA, the CDR3 is TGTGCCAGCAGTTACGCCAGCAAAACAGGGATTGGGGGCGGCACTGAAGCTTTCTTT.

This clonotype was seen a few times. The J gene is TRBJ2-7, the V gene TRBV6-5; D might be TRBD2 (6 bases). CDR1 MNHEY and CDR2 SVGAGI come from the germline V gene. V lost 6 bases to trimming and J lost 5 bases, with 14 bases between them. The CDR3 covers 13 residues. CDR3: CASRPSVGHEQYF. CDR3 DNA sequence: TGTGCCAGCAGGCCTAGCGTCGGCCACGAGCAGTACTTC.

This clonotype was seen a few times. This chain connects TRBV29-1 to TRBJ1-5, with 7 bases lining up with TRBD1. Per germline, CDR1 SQVTM and CDR2 ANQGSEA. CDR3 length: 15 amino acids. J was trimmed by 1 base and V by 5 bases; bases with no gene match: 8. In DNA form, the CDR3 reads TGCAGCGTTAGAACCGGGACAGCGAGCAATCAGCCCCAGCATTTT. Its translation: CSVRTGTASNQPQHF. The whole variable domain, filled in from reference TRBV29-1 and TRBJ1-5, reads SAVISQKPSRDICQRGTSLTIQCQVDSQVTMMFWYRQQPGQSLTLIATANQGSEATYESGFVIDKFPISRPNLTFSTLTVSNMSPEDSSIYLCSVRTGTASNQPQHFGDGTRLSIL.

J is TRBJ2-1 and V is TRBV6-4, with 11 bases fitting TRBD2. The CDR3 covers 17 residues. The V gene end was trimmed by 3 bases and the J gene end by 2 bases; junction bases not matched to a gene: 6. Germline V lookup: CDR1 MRHNA, CDR2 SNTAGT. The CDR3 region has the DNA TGTGCCAGCAGTGAAGCTAGCGGGGGGCTAACCTACAATGAGCAGTTCTTC. It yields the protein CASSEASGGLTYNEQFF.

The rearrangement uses TRBV7-6 and TRBJ2-5; D tentatively reads TRBD1 or TRBD2 (5 bases each). Germline V gene data show CDR1 as SGHVS and CDR2 as FNYEAQ. CDR3 size: 15 residues. Trimming removed 6 bases at V and 4 bases at J, with 18 bases between. CDR3 protein: CASRQLVGGVETQYF. The CDR3 coding sequence is TGTGCCAGCAGACAACTGGTTGGGGGAGTAGAGACCCAGTACTTC.

CDR3 region: CASSYVAAGQNIQYF. CDR3 DNA sequence: TGTGCCAGCAGTTACGTCGCGGCAGGGCAAAACATTCAGTACTTC. This chain uses TRBV6-5 with TRBJ2-4, with D possibly matching TRBD1 (5 bases). The CDR3 is 15 amino acids. Deletions cut 2 bases from V and 5 bases from J, with 13 bases between. Germline-derived CDR1 and CDR2 are MNHEY and SVGAGI.

This clonotype was found a few times. The chain couples TRBV18 to TRBJ2-7, with D tentatively TRBD1 or TRBD2 (5 bases each). This CDR3 is 13 amino acids long. V was pared by 2 bases and J by 9 bases, with 14 bases between. The germline V gene encodes CDR1 KGHSH and CDR2 LQKENI. The CDR3 DNA reads TGTGCCAGCTCACCAGGGGACCTGCTATGGCAGTACTTC. It translates to CASSPGDLLWQYF.